This passage covers 8 T cell receptor beta chains from one sample sequenced in a study of control samples from healthy donors and cancer patients. Some clones are missing from TCRdb's copy, which holds only in-frame ones; the method was immunoSEQ multiplex PCR. The sample holds around 230,000 clones, 85% to 95% seen once. Material: blood. The receptors were gathered from a man aged 45 to 65 in good health.

This clone came up once. This rearrangement joins TRBV6-5 to TRBJ1-2; TRBD1 is a possible D gene (5 bases). Germline values: CDR1 MNHEY, CDR2 SVGAGI. This CDR3 comprises 15 residues. V was shortened by 4 bases and J by 3 bases, with 15 bases between the two germline ends. CDR3 loop: CASSSQGLGDYGYTF. DNA of the CDR3: TGTGCCAGCAGTTCCCAGGGCCTGGGAGACTATGGCTACACCTTC.

V is TRBV30 and J is TRBJ1-1; 8 bases agree with TRBD1. This CDR3 region has 13 residues. The V and J ends lost 4 bases and 4 bases, in that order; junction bases with no gene match: 5. Germline CDR1 reads GTSNPN; CDR2 reads SVGIG (reference sequence). CDR3 nucleotide sequence: TGTGCCTGGACCCAGGGGGCAAGCACTGAAGCTTTCTTT. Its translation: CAWTQGASTEAFF.

The chain joins TRBV5-1 to TRBJ2-6; a weak D match, TRBD1 (6 bases). The ends were cut back, 0 bases at V and 2 bases at J, with 6 bases in the middle. The CDR3 has 15 amino acids. CDR1 is SGHRS, CDR2 YFSETQ, per germline. The CDR3 nucleotides are TGCGCCAGCAGCTTGGCAGGGGCTGGGGCCAACGTCCTGACTTTC. It yields the protein CASSLAGAGANVLTF.

This sequence joins TRBV10-3 and TRBJ1-6, with 8 positions matching TRBD1. V shed 6 bases, J shed 7 bases, and the junction held 8 bases outside the gene matches. Germline assignment: CDR1 ENHRY and CDR2 SYGVKD. The CDR3 is made up of 15 amino acids. In DNA, the CDR3 is TGTGCCATCAGCCTCGACAGGGGAATGAATTCACCCCTCCACTTT. Translated: CAISLDRGMNSPLHF.

V is TRBV10-2 and J is TRBJ1-5; D might be TRBD1 (5 bases). The V end lost 0 bases, the J end lost 9 bases, and 12 bases lay between the germline ends. In germline, CDR1 is WSHSY, CDR2 SAAADI. The CDR3 spans 14 residues. The CDR3 sequence: CASSESTVRGPQHF. The CDR3 bases are TGCGCCAGCAGTGAGTCGACAGTGCGTGGGCCCCAGCATTTT.

The rearrangement joins TRBV9 to TRBJ2-1; 13 positions match TRBD2. CDR3 length: 15 amino acids. From germline, CDR1 is SGDLS and CDR2 YYNGEE. V lost 4 bases, J lost 7 bases, and 5 bases stayed unmatched. The CDR3 reads CASSSLAGGYNEQFF. The CDR3 bases are TGTGCCAGCAGCTCACTAGCGGGGGGGTATAATGAGCAGTTCTTC.

This CDR3 reads CASSLWGGRGELFF. For the CDR3, the DNA is TGTGCCAGCAGTTTGTGGGGGGGGCGCGGGGAGCTGTTTTTT. This chain connects TRBV28 to TRBJ2-2, with D maybe TRBD2 (7 bases). Per the germline V gene, CDR1 is MDHEN and CDR2 is SYDVKM. V gave up 3 bases and J gave up 7 bases, with 12 bases separating them. This CDR3 has 14 residues.

V gene TRBV7-9 combines with J gene TRBJ2-3; weak D call: TRBD2 (6 bases). Trimming pared 5 bases from V and 4 bases from J, leaving 16 bases between. Germline V gene lookup returns CDR1 SEHNR and CDR2 FQNEAQ (reference sequence). CDR3 length: 15 amino acids. As DNA, the CDR3 is TGTGCCAGCAGCCTGGGACTCAGGGCACCAGATACGCAGTATTTT. It is translated as CASSLGLRAPDTQYF.